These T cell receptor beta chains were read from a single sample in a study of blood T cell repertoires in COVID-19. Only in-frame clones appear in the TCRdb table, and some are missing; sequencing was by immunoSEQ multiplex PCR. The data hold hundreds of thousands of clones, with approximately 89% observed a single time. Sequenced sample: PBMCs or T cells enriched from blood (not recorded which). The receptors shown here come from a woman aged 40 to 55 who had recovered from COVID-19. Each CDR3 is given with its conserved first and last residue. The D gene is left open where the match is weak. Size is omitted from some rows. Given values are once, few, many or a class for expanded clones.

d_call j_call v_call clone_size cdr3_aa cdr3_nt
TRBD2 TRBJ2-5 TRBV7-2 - CASSLKVRLAEETQYF TGTGCCAGCAGCTTAAAAGTGAGACTAGCGGAAGAGACCCAGTACTTC
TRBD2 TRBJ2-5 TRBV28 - CASSFGGGRLGTQYF TGTGCCAGCAGTTTTGGCGGGGGACGTTTGGGGACCCAGTACTTC
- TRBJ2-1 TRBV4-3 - CASSQDVLSSYNEQFF TGCGCCAGCAGCCAAGACGTCCTAAGCTCCTACAATGAGCAGTTCTTC
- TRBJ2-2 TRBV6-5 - CASSTEGGRAELFF TGTGCCAGCAGTACCGAAGGAGGCCGTGCGGAGCTGTTTTTT
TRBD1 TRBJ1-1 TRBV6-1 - CASSDMTGGTEAFF TGTGCCAGCAGTGACATGACAGGGGGGACTGAAGCTTTCTTT
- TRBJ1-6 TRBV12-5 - CASGFETDNSPLHF TGTGCTAGTGGTTTCGAGACAGATAATTCACCCCTCCACTTT
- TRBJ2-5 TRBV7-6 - CASSPNGEVATQYF TGTGCCAGCAGCCCGAATGGGGAGGTAGCGACCCAGTACTTC
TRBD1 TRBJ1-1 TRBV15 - CATSKLGGQATEAFF TGTGCCACCAGTAAACTTGGTGGACAGGCAACTGAAGCTTTCTTT
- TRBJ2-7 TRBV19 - CASRGYHEQYF TGTGCCAGCCGAGGGTACCACGAGCAGTACTTC
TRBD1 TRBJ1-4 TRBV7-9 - CASSLTGVAEKLFF TGTGCCAGCAGCTTGACAGGGGTGGCTGAAAAACTGTTTTTT
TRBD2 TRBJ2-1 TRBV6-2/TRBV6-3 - CASSLSSGSLYNEQFF TGTGCCAGCAGTCTATCTAGCGGGAGCTTGTACAATGAGCAGTTCTTC
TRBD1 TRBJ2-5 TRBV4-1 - CASSQAGTAETQYF TGCGCCAGCAGCCAAGCCGGGACAGCGGAGACCCAGTACTTC
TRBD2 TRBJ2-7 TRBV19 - CASSKGPGLAGIVDEQYF TGTGCCAGTAGTAAAGGGCCGGGACTAGCGGGAATCGTCGACGAGCAGTACTTC
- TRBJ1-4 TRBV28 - CATRTATNEKLFF TGTGCCACCAGGACAGCAACTAATGAAAAACTGTTTTTT
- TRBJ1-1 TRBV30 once CAWSVISNTEAFF TGTGCCTGGAGTGTAATATCTAACACTGAAGCTTTCTTT
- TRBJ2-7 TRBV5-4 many CASNPGDSDEQYF TGTGCCAGCAACCCAGGGGATTCGGACGAGCAGTACTTC
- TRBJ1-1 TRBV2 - CASEEVWNTEAFF TGTGCCAGTGAGGAGGTCTGGAACACTGAAGCTTTCTTT
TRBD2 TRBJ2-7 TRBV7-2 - CASNSGRALEEQYF TGTGCCAGCAATAGCGGGAGGGCCTTGGAGGAGCAGTACTTC
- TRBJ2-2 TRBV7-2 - CASSLVQGNTGELFF TGTGCCAGCAGCTTAGTACAGGGCAACACCGGGGAGCTGTTTTTT
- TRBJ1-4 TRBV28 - CASGETGPTNEKLFF TGTGCCAGCGGGGAAACAGGGCCAACTAATGAAAAACTGTTTTTT
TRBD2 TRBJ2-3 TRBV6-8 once CASSPQTSGIFSDTQYF TGTGCCAGCAGTCCTCAGACTAGCGGGATATTTTCAGATACGCAGTATTTT
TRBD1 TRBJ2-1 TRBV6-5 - CASSYRGLSYNEQFF TGTGCCAGCAGTTACAGGGGGCTATCCTACAATGAGCAGTTCTTC
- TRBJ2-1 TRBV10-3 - CAISEFRGGSQNEQFF TGTGCCATCAGTGAGTTTAGGGGTGGGTCTCAAAATGAGCAGTTCTTC
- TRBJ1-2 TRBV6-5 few CASSPTGSYGYTF TGTGCCAGCAGCCCCACAGGGAGCTATGGCTACACCTTC
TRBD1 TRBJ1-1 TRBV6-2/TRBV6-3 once CASSLWRGHYTEAFF TGTGCCAGCAGTTTGTGGAGGGGGCATTACACTGAAGCTTTCTTT
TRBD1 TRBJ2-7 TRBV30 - CAWSRTGGVYEQYF TGTGCCTGGAGTCGCACAGGGGGCGTCTACGAGCAGTACTTC
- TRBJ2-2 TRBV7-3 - CASGRVTGELFF TGTGCCAGCGGCCGGGTCACCGGGGAGCTGTTTTTT
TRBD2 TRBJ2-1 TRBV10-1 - CASSVSGGANEQFF TGCGCCAGCAGTGTTAGCGGGGGGGCAAATGAGCAGTTCTTC
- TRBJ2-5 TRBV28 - CAVFIRGEETQYF TGTGCCGTTTTTATCCGCGGAGAAGAGACCCAGTACTTC
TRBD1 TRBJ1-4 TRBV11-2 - CASSQDRLGEKLFF TGTGCCAGCAGCCAGGACAGGTTGGGTGAAAAACTGTTTTTT
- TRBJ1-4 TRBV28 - CASSLTVGEKLFF TGTGCCAGCAGTTTGACAGTTGGTGAAAAACTGTTTTTT
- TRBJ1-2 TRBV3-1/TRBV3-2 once CASSQDPAGYGYTF TGTGCCAGCAGCCAAGATCCCGCGGGTTATGGCTACACCTTC
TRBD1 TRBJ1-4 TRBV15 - CATSRGDRGNEKLFF TGTGCCACCAGCAGAGGCGACAGGGGGAATGAAAAACTGTTTTTT
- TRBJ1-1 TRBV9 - CASSGGQTPEYTEAFF TGTGCCAGCAGCGGGGGGCAAACTCCGGAGTACACTGAAGCTTTCTTT
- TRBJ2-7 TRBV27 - CASGLTVQGGQYF TGTGCCAGCGGCTTAACCGTACAGGGTGGGCAGTACTTC
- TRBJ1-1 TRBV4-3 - CASSQQSGGRDEAFF TGCGCCAGCAGCCAACAAAGTGGGGGCAGAGATGAAGCTTTCTTT